This record covers a single TCR beta chain. This specimen belongs to a study of blood T cell repertoires in COVID-19. Whole-study context: Sites across the United States, Italy and Spain contributed samples from acute and convalescent COVID-19. PBMCs, B-cell-depleted T cells, or T cells were the source of the cDNA or gDNA that made up the material.

Produced via immunoSEQ multiplex PCR; TCRdb's table is partial and in-frame only. Here the sample spans 150,000 to 200,000 clones, approximately 89% being singletons. The CDR3 spans 17 residues. V lost 4 bases and J lost 1, with 21 bases in between. CDR1 is SGHKS and CDR2 is YYEKEE in the germline V gene (reference sequence). The genes are TRBV5-5 and TRBJ2-7, with D perhaps TRBD2 (5 bases). The sample consisted of peripheral blood. This TCR came from a man aged 65 to 79 with acute or convalescent COVID-19. The CDR3 sequence is CASSPDGFSGRSYEQYF. The CDR3 coding sequence is TGTGCCAGCAGCCCCGATGGCTTCTCGGGGAGATCCTACGAGCAGTACTTC. The full variable domain, its missing parts supplied by reference TRBV5-5 and TRBJ2-7, is DAGVTQSPTHLIKTRGQQVTLRCSPISGHKSVSWYQQVLGQGPQFIFQYYEKEERGRGNFPDRFSARQFPNYSSELNVNALLLGDSALYLCASSPDGFSGRSYEQYFGPGTRLTVT.